This T cell receptor (beta chain) emerged from a study of blood T cell repertoires in COVID-19. The wider study: Donors in Cohort 3 counted as recovered after two negative PCRs, clearance, or symptom resolution. The United States, Italy and Spain were the sources of the acute and convalescent COVID-19 samples.

Cohort assignment relied on participant-reported clinical history. On this clone itself: The junction differs from germline at one of its ends, possibly a read error.

The assay was immunoSEQ multiplex PCR, and TCRdb's table has in-frame clones only and misses some. The sample lists 150,000 to 200,000 clones, 86% occurring once. The CDR3 has 12 amino acids. The germline gives CDR1 PRHDT, CDR2 FYEKMQ (reference sequence). This TCR came from a woman aged 40 to 49 in a cohort exposed to, infected with or recovered from COVID-19 (not recorded which). The sequencing sample was made of PBMCs or T cells enriched from blood (not recorded which). The chain joins TRBV13 to TRBJ1-5; D not certain. CDR3 coding DNA: TGTGCCAGCAGCTTGGGCAACCAGCCCCAGCATTTT. Its translation is CASSLGNQPQHF.